These 20 T cell receptor beta chains were sequenced from one sample in a study of shared clonotypes between healthy human individuals. TCRdb's table, derived via immunoSEQ multiplex PCR, lists solely in-frame clones and lacks some. This repertoire shows around 1.5 million clones, around 98% found once; its top ten account for approximately 0.45%. The sequenced material came from naive CD4+ T cells sorted from blood. The subset: CD45RA+ positively selected. The source of these receptors is a man younger than 45 in good health.

This chain links TRBV21-1 with TRBJ2-7; the table gives TRBD1 as D, unverified against the DNA. TRBV21-1 is deemed a pseudogene. The CDR3 contains 16 residues. The CDR3 DNA reads TGTGCCAGCAGCAAAGCGATTAGAAAGGACAACCACGAGCAGTACTTC. It translates to CASSKAIRKDNHEQYF.

The chain employs TRBV4-3 and TRBJ1-1, with D perhaps matching TRBD1 (6 bases). Trimming took off 6 bases at V and 6 bases at J, with 17 bases between the two ends. The CDR3 has 14 residues. Looked up from germline, CDR1 is LGHNA and CDR2 is YSLEER. The CDR3 bases are TGCGCCAGCAGTAAACAGGGATTCACTTCTGAAGCTTTCTTT. Translating it yields CASSKQGFTSEAFF.

The V gene is TRBV29-1, the J gene TRBJ2-1; D may be TRBD1 or TRBD2 (6 bases each). The CDR3 extends over 12 amino acids. CDR1 and CDR2 from the germline V gene are SQVTM and ANQGSEA. Trimming stripped 3 bases from V and 12 bases from J, with 15 bases between. The DNA of the CDR3 is TGCAGCGTTGACCAGGGGACTGATCTGCAGTTCTTC. It encodes CSVDQGTDLQFF.

The CDR3 sequence is CATSSRMGPKDTQYF. In DNA, the CDR3 is TGTGCCACCAGCTCACGAATGGGGCCAAAAGATACGCAGTATTTT. The gene calls are TRBV15 and TRBJ2-3; perhaps TRBD1 as D (5 bases). The CDR3 loop spans 15 amino acids. The V and J ends lost 5 bases and 5 bases respectively, with 17 bases between them. Germline loops: CDR1 LNHNV, CDR2 YYDKDF (reference sequence).

The V gene is TRBV9, the J gene TRBJ2-2; tentative D call: TRBD2 (5 bases). Germline values: CDR1 SGDLS, CDR2 YYNGEE. Trimming removed 4 bases from V and 0 bases from J, with 13 bases in between. The CDR3 is 16 residues long. In DNA form, the CDR3 reads TGTGCCAGCAGCCTCCAAGCGGAGCCGAACACCGGGGAGCTGTTTTTT. Encoded protein: CASSLQAEPNTGELFF.

A single count supports this clone. V and J are TRBV11-3 and TRBJ2-7; unclear D gene. V was pared by 2 bases and J by 4 bases, with 6 bases between. CDR1 and CDR2 (germline): SGHNT, YENEEA. The CDR3 sequence is 12 residues long. The CDR3, as DNA: TGTGCCAGCAGCTTAAACGGTTACGAGCAGTACTTC. Protein: CASSLNGYEQYF.

The chain recombines TRBV28 with TRBJ2-7; 9 positions match TRBD1. J lost 9 bases, V lost 3 bases, and 9 bases had no gene match. The CDR3 totals 14 residues. The germline gives CDR1 MDHEN, CDR2 SYDVKM. This CDR3 reads CASSFRGQGVVQYF. In nucleotides, the CDR3 is TGTGCCAGCAGTTTTAGGGGACAGGGTGTGGTGCAGTACTTC.

The chain is built from TRBV5-6 and TRBJ2-7; D is possibly TRBD2 (5 bases). The CDR3 sequence is 15 residues long. V was trimmed by 4 bases and J by 0 bases, leaving 14 bases between them. CDR1 is SGHDT and CDR2 is YYEEEE in the germline V gene. The CDR3 loop reads CASSAGRTTSYEQYF. CDR3 nucleotide sequence: TGTGCCAGCAGCGCGGGTAGGACCACCTCCTACGAGCAGTACTTC.

The rearrangement links TRBV6-5 to TRBJ1-4, with D possibly matching TRBD1 (5 bases). The CDR3 sequence is 13 residues long. Per germline, CDR1 MNHEY and CDR2 SVGAGI. Trimming left V 10 bases short and J 6 bases short, with 15 bases between. The CDR3 region has the DNA TGTGCCATTAGGGACGGACTCGATGAAAAACTGTTTTTT. This sequence encodes CAIRDGLDEKLFF.

The chain couples TRBV5-4 to TRBJ2-3; 12 bases agree with TRBD1. The length of the CDR3 is 15 residues. The junction had 7 bases not matched to a gene; V was cut back by 4 bases and J by 7 bases. Germline V gene data show CDR1 as SGHNT and CDR2 as YYREEE (reference sequence). CDR3 sequence (DNA): TGTGCCAGCAGCCCCGGGACAGGGGGCTGGAATACGCAGTATTTT. Protein sequence: CASSPGTGGWNTQYF.

The chain employs TRBV5-1 and TRBJ1-1; 8 bases map to TRBD1. CDR1 is SGHRS and CDR2 is YFSETQ in the germline V gene. The CDR3 sequence is 14 residues long. V was pared by 5 bases and J by 4 bases, with 7 bases of the junction left unmatched. The CDR3, as DNA: TGCGCCAGCAGGGGCGGACAGGGTATCACTGAAGCTTTCTTT. This sequence encodes CASRGGQGITEAFF.

The V gene is TRBV9, the J gene TRBJ2-1; TRBD2 matches 9 bases. This CDR3 is 16 amino acids long. V shed 0 bases, J shed 5 bases, and the junction held 6 bases outside the gene matches. Germline lookup yields CDR1 SGDLS and CDR2 YYNGEE. The DNA for the CDR3 is TGTGCCAGCAGCGTAGGGGCTAGCGGGGTCAACAATGAGCAGTTCTTC. This codes for CASSVGASGVNNEQFF.

The chain carries TRBV10-3 and TRBJ2-1, with 10 bases aligning to TRBD1. CDR1 is ENHRY, CDR2 SYGVKD, per germline. V lost 3 bases, J lost 6 bases, and 5 bases stayed unmatched. The CDR3 is 15 residues long. The CDR3 reads CAISDGTGDANEQFF. The CDR3 DNA reads as TGTGCCATCAGTGATGGGACAGGGGATGCCAATGAGCAGTTCTTC.

This clone was recorded only once. The CDR3 loop is CASSFKAGIFYNEQFF. The CDR3 DNA follows: TGTGCCAGTAGTTTCAAAGCGGGGATATTCTACAATGAGCAGTTCTTC. The chain joins TRBV19 to TRBJ2-1, with 7 bases identical to TRBD2. Unmatched junction bases numbered 10, after V lost 5 bases and J lost 3 bases. Germline values: CDR1 LNHDA, CDR2 SQIVND (reference sequence). CDR3 length: 16 residues. The entire variable domain, with the rest obtained from reference TRBV19 and TRBJ2-1, is as follows: DGGITQSPKYLFRKEGQNVTLSCEQNLNHDAMYWYRQDPGQGLRLIYYSQIVNDFQKGDIAEGYSVSREKKESFPLTVTSAQKNPTAFYLCASSFKAGIFYNEQFFGPGTRLTVL.

The chain is built from TRBV6-1 and TRBJ2-2; D may be TRBD2 (5 bases). The CDR3 has 15 residues. Germline V gene sequence: CDR1 MNHNS, CDR2 SASEGT. Trimming took off 2 bases at V and 1 base at J, with 8 bases between the two ends. CDR3 loop: CASSEPGMNTGELFF. CDR3 bases: TGTGCCAGCAGTGAACCGGGGATGAACACCGGGGAGCTGTTTTTT.

J is TRBJ2-7 and V is TRBV19, with no clear D. Germline V CDR1 and CDR2: LNHDA, SQIVND (reference sequence). This CDR3 comprises 14 residues. Trimming pared 1 base from V and 3 bases from J, leaving 10 bases between. CDR3 DNA: TGTGCCAGTAGTATAGGAACCGGGTTCTACGAGCAGTACTTC. It translates to CASSIGTGFYEQYF.

The chain uses TRBV18 and TRBJ2-3; D not certain. Germline CDR1 is KGHSH and CDR2 is LQKENI. V lost 6 bases to trimming and J lost 0 bases, with 16 bases between them. CDR3 length equals 16 residues. CDR3 sequence reads: CASSPKLTHSTDTQYF. CDR3 DNA: TGTGCCAGCTCCCCAAAACTAACGCATAGCACAGATACGCAGTATTTT. The entire variable domain, with the rest obtained from reference TRBV18 and TRBJ2-3, is as follows: NAGVMQNPRHLVRRRGQEARLRCSPMKGHSHVYWYRQLPEEGLKFMVYLQKENIIDESGMPKERFSAEFPKEGPSILRIQQVVRGDSAAYFCASSPKLTHSTDTQYFGPGTRLTVL.

The chain carries TRBV5-1 and TRBJ2-2, with D perhaps TRBD1 (6 bases). Looked up from germline, CDR1 is SGHRS and CDR2 is YFSETQ. The CDR3 extends over 16 amino acids. Trimming left V 4 bases short and J 4 bases short, with 17 bases between. The CDR3 loop reads CASSRTGIGGTGELFF. The DNA of the CDR3 is TGCGCCAGCAGCCGCACAGGGATAGGAGGCACCGGGGAGCTGTTTTTT.

The rearrangement links TRBV9 to TRBJ2-3; 9 bases map to TRBD1. With 0 bases clipped from V and 6 bases from J, the junction kept 8 bases outside the gene matches. The germline gives CDR1 SGDLS, CDR2 YYNGEE. The CDR3 contains 16 residues. The chain's CDR3 is CASSVAVGQGEDTQYF. CDR3 in DNA: TGTGCCAGCAGCGTAGCTGTGGGACAGGGAGAGGATACGCAGTATTTT. The entire variable domain, with the rest obtained from reference TRBV9 and TRBJ2-3, is as follows: DSGVTQTPKHLITATGQRVTLRCSPRSGDLSVYWYQQSLDQGLQFLIQYYNGEERAKGNILERFSAQQFPDLHSELNLSSLELGDSALYFCASSVAVGQGEDTQYFGPGTRLTVL.

V gene TRBV7-2 combines with J gene TRBJ1-4; D call uncertain. V lost 1 base and J 5 bases, leaving 8 bases between the germline ends. The CDR3 extends over 14 amino acids. The germline CDR1 and CDR2 sequences are SGHTA and FQGNSA. CDR3 nucleotide sequence: TGTGCCAGCAGCTTAGAAACAAGGAATGAAAAACTGTTTTTT. It encodes CASSLETRNEKLFF.